This T cell receptor beta chain emerged from a study of shared clonotypes between healthy human individuals (dated by TCRdb to about 2020). At the level of the whole study: The cohort comprised a couple of women and a few men aged 18 to 49 years. To increase sequencing depth and limit assay-specific biases, TCR repertoire library preparation and sequencing were carried out by different laboratories using diverse techniques. For each donor, CD4 naive and CD4 memory were each run on three plates, CD8 naive on two plates, and CD8 memory on one plate. Blood TCR repertoires of about 5 healthy adults were deeply sequenced to estimate repertoire size and the extent of clonotype sharing between individuals. Each donor's leukapheresis produced roughly between roughly 0.9 and 8.9 billion PBMCs. General conclusions and limits of the study: Because the study included a small number of donors, the genetic and exposure-history diversity represented was limited. Roughly 5% of naive CD4, 3.5% of naive CD8, around 2.3% of memory CD4, and around 0.4% of memory CD8 clonotypes were shared across several donors. Even with the large sequencing depth, rarefaction of the sorted-subset datasets indicated that sequencing was incomplete. Higher generation probabilities were observed for clonotypes shared by all four sorted-subset donors than for non-shared clonotypes. Sampling was limited to blood, and TCR repertoires in tissue likely differ from TCR repertoires in blood. Naive subsets generally had larger estimated clonotype richness than memory subsets did. Pairwise subsampling indicated that sequencing depth was expected to affect the degree of clonotype sharing among donors.

Using the deep immunoSEQ assay, TCR CDR3 regions were amplified from genomic DNA by multiplex PCR. Extracted genomic DNA from each cell subset was spread evenly across all wells of several immunoSEQ 96-well plates, with each plate serving as a replicate. For sorted subsets, 150 to 250 ng genomic DNA, equal to 30,000 or so T cell genomes, was loaded into each replicate PCR. Purified libraries were measured with a Qubit 3.0 fluorometer, size-checked on a Bioanalyzer 2100, and measured again with the KAPA Library Quantification kit. Each immunoSEQ 96-well plate was sequenced on its own single-read 150-cycle Illumina NextSeq 550 flow cell. Under the source paper's analysis protocol: Because only junctional sequences without quality scores were contained in the immunoSEQ output, filtering matching that applied to full-length reads could not be performed. To assign V/J genes and CDR3, sequences were annotated against IMGT germline references using PyIR, a Python wrapper for IgBLAST v1.9. Any read was removed if the V/J assignment was weak (E-value above 1e-6), the CDR3 was missing, or the read contained stop codons, out-of-frame junctions, or ambiguous translated residues. V3J clonotypes were defined as sequences sharing the same inferred V gene, J gene, and CDR3 amino acid sequence. To compute the percentage overlap between repertoires, the number of shared unique clonotypes was divided by the size of the smaller repertoire. Richness of each repertoire was evaluated using RTK rarefaction, the Chao1 estimator, and Recon v2.1 estimates of unobserved clonotypes. Generation probabilities were computed with OLGA for all TCRbeta clonotypes obtained by the gDNA method from four donors. The table comes from immuneACCESS by way of TCRdb, which keeps in-frame sequences with V and J called. Part of the clones is missing from these tables; in studies checked, under half for an unresolved V gene and the rest for unknown reasons. The V and J calls and clone size come from that table; D and trimming were worked out from the DNA. The sample data list approximately 1,000,000 clones, and around three quarters of these were observed just once. The ten largest clones take up under 0.65% of the sample.

The CDR3 covers 13 residues, taking in both the cysteine and the phenylalanine. This entry keeps only the CDR3 DNA: 39 bases, framed from base 1. V is shortened by 1 base, J by 3 bases, and the region joining them spans 7 bases. Based on the germline V gene, the CDR1 and CDR2 sequences are SGHVS and FQNEAQ. The donors were healthy, HIV-negative adults with no recently reported acute infections or vaccinations. Every donor was a Caucasian adult living in Nashville, Tennessee, USA. CD4+ T cells were enriched by magnetic negative selection; naive cells were then positively selected on CD45RA, and the negative fraction formed the memory subset. After blood collection by leukapheresis, PBMCs were isolated using Ficoll-Histopaque density gradient centrifugation and then cryopreserved in the vapor phase of liquid nitrogen. Purity and quantity of every magnetically sorted T cell population were checked by analytical flow cytometry. Each sorted fraction had its genomic DNA isolated and then quantified by UV absorbance on a Nanodrop 2000c.

This clone was seen many times. Its antigen remains unidentified. No quality values exist for individual bases; no much larger clone is one base distant. Sequencing used memory CD4+ T cells from PBMCs. Read against the paper, the sample's cell subset or site label means: CD45RA-negative fraction. This TCR was sampled from a man aged 18 to 29 in good health. Some clones in this sample may be carry-over from other donors' samples. Here the chain combines TRBV7-8 and TRBJ2-7; a confident D gene designation cannot be given. The DNA sequence is given as TGTGCCAGCAGCTTAGAGGCCGACTACGAGCAGTACTTC. This yields the protein CASSLEADYEQYF.